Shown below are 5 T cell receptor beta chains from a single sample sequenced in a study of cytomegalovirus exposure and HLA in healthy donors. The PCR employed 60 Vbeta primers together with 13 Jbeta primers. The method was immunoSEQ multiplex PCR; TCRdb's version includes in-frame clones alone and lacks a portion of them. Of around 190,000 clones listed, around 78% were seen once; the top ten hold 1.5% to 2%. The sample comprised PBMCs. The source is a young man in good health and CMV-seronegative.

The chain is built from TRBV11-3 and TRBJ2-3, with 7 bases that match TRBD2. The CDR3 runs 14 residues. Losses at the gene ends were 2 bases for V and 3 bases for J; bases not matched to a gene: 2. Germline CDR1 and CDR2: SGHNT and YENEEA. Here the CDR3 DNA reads TGTGCCAGCAGCTTAACTAGCGCTACAGATACGCAGTATTTT. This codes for CASSLTSATDTQYF.

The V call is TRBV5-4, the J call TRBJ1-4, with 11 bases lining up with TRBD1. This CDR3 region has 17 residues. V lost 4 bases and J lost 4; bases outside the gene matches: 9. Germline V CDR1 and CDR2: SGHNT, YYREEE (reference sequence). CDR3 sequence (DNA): TGTGCCAGCAGCCCCCCCCGGGGACAGGGGGATAATGAAAAACTGTTTTTT. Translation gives CASSPPRGQGDNEKLFF.

CDR3 in DNA: TGTGCCAGCAGCTTATTAAGCTCCGGGGAGCTGTTTTTT. Translation gives CASSLLSSGELFF. The gene calls are TRBV11-2 and TRBJ2-2; D unclear. The CDR3 contains 13 residues. Germline V gene sequence: CDR1 SGHAT, CDR2 FQNNGV. The V end was cut by 2 bases, the J end by 6 bases, with 7 bases between.

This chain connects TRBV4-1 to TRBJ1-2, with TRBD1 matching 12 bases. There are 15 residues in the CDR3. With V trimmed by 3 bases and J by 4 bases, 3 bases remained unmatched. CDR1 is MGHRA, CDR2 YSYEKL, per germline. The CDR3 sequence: CASSQGQGAVYGYTF. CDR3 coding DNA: TGCGCCAGCAGCCAGGGACAGGGGGCGGTCTATGGCTACACCTTC.

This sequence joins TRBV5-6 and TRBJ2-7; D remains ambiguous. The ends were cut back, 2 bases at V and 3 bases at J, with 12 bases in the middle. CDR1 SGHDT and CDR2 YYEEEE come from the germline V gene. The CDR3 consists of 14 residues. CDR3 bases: TGTGCCAGCAGCTTAGGCAGGTCAAGCTACGAGCAGTACTTC. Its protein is CASSLGRSSYEQYF. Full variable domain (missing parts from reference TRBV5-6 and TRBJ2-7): DAGVTQSPTHLIKTRGQQVTLRCSPKSGHDTVSWYQQALGQGPQFIFQYYEEEERQRGNFPDRFSGHQFPNYSSELNVNALLLGDSALYLCASSLGRSSYEQYFGPGTRLTVT.